A single sample is the source of the 12 T cell receptor beta chains below, sequenced in a study of cytomegalovirus exposure and HLA in healthy donors. Sequencing was performed with immunoSEQ multiplex PCR; in TCRdb, only in-frame clones are kept and a portion is missing. In the table there are approximately 230,000 clones, more than 85% of which are singletons. Specimen: PBMCs. These receptors were collected from a man aged 18 to 30 in good health and CMV-seropositive.

CDR3 residues: CASSLALGSMTDTQYF. As DNA, the CDR3 is TGCGCCAGCAGCTTGGCACTCGGGAGTATGACAGATACGCAGTATTTT. V is TRBV5-1 and J is TRBJ2-3; tentative D call: TRBD2 (6 bases). The CDR3 is made up of 16 amino acids. Germline V gene data show CDR1 as SGHRS and CDR2 as YFSETQ. V dropped 0 bases and J dropped 3 bases, with 14 bases sitting between them.

The chain uses TRBV27 and TRBJ1-2, with 9 bases that match TRBD1. J lost 8 bases, V lost 6 bases, and 10 bases had no gene match. The CDR3 loop spans 14 amino acids. The germline V gene has CDR1 MNHEY and CDR2 SMNVEV (reference sequence). The CDR3 sequence: CASRPPGQGGGYTF. Here the CDR3 DNA reads TGTGCCAGCAGGCCTCCGGGACAGGGTGGGGGCTACACCTTC.

The CDR3 DNA follows: TGTGCCAGCAGTTACTCGTCAGGGTATCAGCCCCAGCATTTT. Its protein is CASSYSSGYQPQHF. The chain has TRBV6-5 and TRBJ1-5, with D tentatively TRBD1 (5 bases). V dropped 0 bases and J dropped 5 bases, with 8 bases sitting between them. Germline V gene lookup returns CDR1 MNHEY and CDR2 SVGAGI. The CDR3 runs to 14 residues.

The rearrangement joins TRBV11-1 to TRBJ2-3; D not certain. CDR3 length: 14 residues. Germline V gene lookup returns CDR1 SGHAT and CDR2 FQDESV (reference sequence). The ends were cut back, 5 bases at V and 4 bases at J, with 13 bases in the middle. The CDR3 region has the DNA TGTGCCAGCAGCCGGACCGTCGTGGCAGATACGCAGTATTTT. The encoded protein is CASSRTVVADTQYF.

A note on this clone: At one of its ends the junction is not consistent with the germline gene, which may arise from a read error. The chain recombines TRBV6-5 with TRBJ2-7; TRBD2 agrees at 9 bases. The CDR3 loop spans 14 amino acids. Germline V gene data show CDR1 as MNHEY and CDR2 as SVGAGI. CDR3 residues: CASSYSREGYKQYF. The CDR3 DNA sequence: TGTGCCAGCAGTTACTCGCGGGAGGGCTACAAGCAGTACTTC.

There are many counts of this clone. The V gene is TRBV28, the J gene TRBJ2-6; D possibly corresponds to TRBD1 (5 bases). The CDR3 covers 13 residues. V was trimmed by 6 bases and J by 4 bases, leaving 7 bases between them. Per the germline V gene, CDR1 is MDHEN and CDR2 is SYDVKM. As DNA, the CDR3 is TGTGCCAGCAGGGGGCTGGGGGCCAACGTCCTGACTTTC. Its translation: CASRGLGANVLTF. Variable domain in full (rest from reference TRBV28 and TRBJ2-6): DVKVTQSSRYLVKRTGEKVFLECVQDMDHENMFWYRQDPGLGLRLIYFSYDVKMKEKGDIPEGYSVSREKKERFSLILESASTNQTSMYLCASRGLGANVLTFGAGSRLTVL.

The chain joins TRBV29-1 to TRBJ2-7; D possibly corresponds to TRBD2 (5 bases). V was shortened by 4 bases and J by 2 bases, with 9 bases between the two germline ends. The CDR3 contains 12 residues. Germline CDR1 SQVTM, CDR2 ANQGSEA. CDR3 amino acids: CSVGDYTYEQYF. CDR3 in DNA: TGCAGCGTTGGTGACTACACCTACGAGCAGTACTTC.

V and J are TRBV29-1 and TRBJ2-5; TRBD1 or TRBD2 may be the D gene (7 bases each). The CDR3 loop spans 13 amino acids. CDR1 is SQVTM, CDR2 ANQGSEA, per germline. V was pared by 4 bases and J by 5 bases, with 14 bases between. This CDR3 is CSVAGTAGETQYF. The CDR3, as DNA: TGCAGCGTTGCGGGGACAGCGGGGGAGACCCAGTACTTC. The variable domain in full, with the rest retrieved from reference TRBV29-1 and TRBJ2-5, is SAVISQKPSRDICQRGTSLTIQCQVDSQVTMMFWYRQQPGQSLTLIATANQGSEATYESGFVIDKFPISRPNLTFSTLTVSNMSPEDSSIYLCSVAGTAGETQYFGPGTRLLVL.

The V call is TRBV5-6, the J call TRBJ1-2, with D perhaps matching TRBD1 (6 bases). The CDR3 has 13 residues. V was trimmed by 5 bases and J by 6 bases, leaving 14 bases between them. Germline V CDR1 and CDR2: SGHDT, YYEEEE. CDR3 loop: CASSWPDRDGYTF. The CDR3 DNA reads as TGTGCCAGCAGTTGGCCGGACAGAGATGGCTACACCTTC.

This chain uses TRBV11-2 with TRBJ2-7; D gene ambiguous. The germline V gene has CDR1 SGHAT and CDR2 FQNNGV. The V end lost 4 bases, the J end lost 1 base, and 8 bases lay between the germline ends. The CDR3 spans 13 residues. The CDR3 DNA is TGTGCCAGCAGCTCTGTTCATTCCTACGAGCAGTACTTC. Encoded protein: CASSSVHSYEQYF.

The genes are TRBV2 and TRBJ2-7, with TRBD1 matching over 7 bases. The V segment lost 6 bases and the J segment 4 bases; nucleotides outside the gene matches: 9. The CDR3 contains 14 residues. The V gene's germline CDR1 is SNHLY and CDR2 FYNNEI. Here the CDR3 reads CASSQGVGAYEQYF. The DNA of the CDR3 is TGTGCCAGCAGCCAGGGGGTGGGGGCATACGAGCAGTACTTC.

This clone was observed a single time. CDR3 protein: CASSVGGRANVLTF. The CDR3 DNA reads TGTGCCAGCAGTGTGGGGGGCCGGGCCAACGTCCTGACTTTC. The gene calls are TRBV2 and TRBJ2-6; D may correspond to TRBD1 or TRBD2 (6 bases each). CDR3 size: 14 residues. The germline V gene encodes CDR1 SNHLY and CDR2 FYNNEI. V was trimmed by 4 bases and J by 5 bases, leaving 9 bases between them.